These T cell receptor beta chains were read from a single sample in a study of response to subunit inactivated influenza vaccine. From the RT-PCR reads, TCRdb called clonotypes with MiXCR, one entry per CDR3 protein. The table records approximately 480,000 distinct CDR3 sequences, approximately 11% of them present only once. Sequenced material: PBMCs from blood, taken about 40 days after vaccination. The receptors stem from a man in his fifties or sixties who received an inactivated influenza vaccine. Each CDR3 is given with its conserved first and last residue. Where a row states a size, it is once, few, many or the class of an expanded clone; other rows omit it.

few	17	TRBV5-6	CASSVDQGFSLPETQYF
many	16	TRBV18	CASSELDTTAGYTQYF
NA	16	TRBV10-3	CAISESARARSDTQYF
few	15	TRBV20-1	CSALAQGSPPYEQYF
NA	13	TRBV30	CAWRTKSTDTQYF
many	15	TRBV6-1	CASRRTSGSADTQYF
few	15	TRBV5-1	CASRVAGARTDTQYF
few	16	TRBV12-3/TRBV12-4	CASTTQQGYSYNEQFF
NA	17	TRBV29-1	CSVDYPWDGGPTNEQFF
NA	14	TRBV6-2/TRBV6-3	CASSYTGSYNEQFF
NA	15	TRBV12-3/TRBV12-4	CASSLRHPLYNEQFF
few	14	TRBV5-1	CASSPGSGTETQYF
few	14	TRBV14	CASSQAGGGYGYTF
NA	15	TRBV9	CASSVTRQATYGYTF
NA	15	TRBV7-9	CGSSLGGALIYGYTF
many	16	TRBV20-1	CSARDYPSGRVNIQYF
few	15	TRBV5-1	CASSSTGSSNEKLFF
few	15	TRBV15	CATSRGQPPYNEQFF
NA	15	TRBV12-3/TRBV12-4	CASSFSGGALNEQFF
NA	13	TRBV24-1	CATRGRGNTEAFF
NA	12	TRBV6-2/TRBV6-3	CASRTVAGPQFF
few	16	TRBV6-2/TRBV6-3	CASSYFGTPLTDTQYF
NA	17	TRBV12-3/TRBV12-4	CASTNSRLSSYNSPLHF
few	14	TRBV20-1	CSARVGGVVTEAFF
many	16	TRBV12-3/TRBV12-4	CASTPSGRTSTDTQYF
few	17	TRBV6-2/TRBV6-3	CASSYSIRDRNTGELFF
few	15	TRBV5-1	CASSLAVGSYNEQFF
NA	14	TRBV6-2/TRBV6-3	CASSASGRMTEAFF
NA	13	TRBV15	CATSRDWRNEQFF
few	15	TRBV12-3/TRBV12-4	CASSLVDRRHYGYTF
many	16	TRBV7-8	CASSPALREGPNEQFF
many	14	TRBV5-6	CASSPLTSNTEAFF
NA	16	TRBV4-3	CASSPASGQGNSPLHF
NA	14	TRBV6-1	CASRISWGGDTQYF
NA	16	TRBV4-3	CASSQGLAGGNNEQFF
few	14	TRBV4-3	CASSQRTGIYEQYF
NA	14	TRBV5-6	CATGLRGNYNEQFF
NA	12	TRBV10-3	CAIRGRTYEQYF
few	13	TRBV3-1	CASDLGQGTEAFF
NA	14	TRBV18	CASSPQGVGYGYTF
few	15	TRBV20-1	CSARDVDRANQPQHF
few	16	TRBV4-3	CASSPTPRLSTDTQYF
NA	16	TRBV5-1	CASSLEAGVAKNIQYF
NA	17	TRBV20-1	CSADEARGHAADSEQYF
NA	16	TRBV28	CASSSPTGGFNQPQHF
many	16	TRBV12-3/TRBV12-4	CASSPTWGSGMREQYF
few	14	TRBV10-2	CASSMEVVADTQYF
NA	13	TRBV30	CAWGTGWNYEQYF
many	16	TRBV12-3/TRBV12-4	CASCGVWGAMNTEAFF
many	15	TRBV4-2	CASSQDGGGTDTQYF
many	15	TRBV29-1	CSVSITGFQTGELFF
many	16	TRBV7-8	CASSSEQLSTYNEQFF
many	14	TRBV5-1	CASSLEGLRETQYF